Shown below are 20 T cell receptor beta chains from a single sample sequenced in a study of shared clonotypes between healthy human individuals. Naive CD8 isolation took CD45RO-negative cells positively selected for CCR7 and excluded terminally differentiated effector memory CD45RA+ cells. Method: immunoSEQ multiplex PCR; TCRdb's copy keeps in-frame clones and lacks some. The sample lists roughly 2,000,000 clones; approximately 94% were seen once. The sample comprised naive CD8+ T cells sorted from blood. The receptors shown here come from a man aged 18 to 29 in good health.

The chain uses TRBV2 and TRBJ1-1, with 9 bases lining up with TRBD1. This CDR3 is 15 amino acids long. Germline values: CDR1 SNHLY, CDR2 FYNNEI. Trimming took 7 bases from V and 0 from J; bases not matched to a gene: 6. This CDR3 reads CASKLTGGLNTEAFF. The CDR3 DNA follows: TGTGCCAGCAAGTTGACAGGGGGATTGAACACTGAAGCTTTCTTT.

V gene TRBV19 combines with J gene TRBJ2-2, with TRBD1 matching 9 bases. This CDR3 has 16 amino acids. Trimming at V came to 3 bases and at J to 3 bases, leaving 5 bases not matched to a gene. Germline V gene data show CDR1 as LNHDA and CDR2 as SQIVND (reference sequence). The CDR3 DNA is TGTGCCAGTAGTATTGGGACAGGGATATACACCGGGGAGCTGTTTTTT. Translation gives CASSIGTGIYTGELFF. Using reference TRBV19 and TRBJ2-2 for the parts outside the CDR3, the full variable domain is DGGITQSPKYLFRKEGQNVTLSCEQNLNHDAMYWYRQDPGQGLRLIYYSQIVNDFQKGDIAEGYSVSREKKESFPLTVTSAQKNPTAFYLCASSIGTGIYTGELFFGEGSRLTVL.

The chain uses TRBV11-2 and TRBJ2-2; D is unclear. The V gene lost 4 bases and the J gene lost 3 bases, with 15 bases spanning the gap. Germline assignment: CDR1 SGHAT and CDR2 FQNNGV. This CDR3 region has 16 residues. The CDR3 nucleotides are TGTGCCAGCAGCTCCGCCATAAGCGAATACACCGGGGAGCTGTTTTTT. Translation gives CASSSAISEYTGELFF.

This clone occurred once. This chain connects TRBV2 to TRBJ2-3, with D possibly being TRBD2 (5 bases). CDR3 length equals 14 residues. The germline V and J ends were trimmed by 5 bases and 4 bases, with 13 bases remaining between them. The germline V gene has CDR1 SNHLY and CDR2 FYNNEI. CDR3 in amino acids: CASSQRVFPDTQYF. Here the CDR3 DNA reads TGTGCCAGCAGTCAGAGGGTTTTCCCAGATACGCAGTATTTT.

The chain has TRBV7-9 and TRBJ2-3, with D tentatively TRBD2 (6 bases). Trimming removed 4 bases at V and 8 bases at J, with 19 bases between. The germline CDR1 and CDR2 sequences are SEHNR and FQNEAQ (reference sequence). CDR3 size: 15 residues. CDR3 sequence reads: CASSSPTGLGSTQYF. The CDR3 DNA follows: TGTGCCAGCAGCTCTCCCACGGGACTGGGGTCTACGCAGTATTTT.

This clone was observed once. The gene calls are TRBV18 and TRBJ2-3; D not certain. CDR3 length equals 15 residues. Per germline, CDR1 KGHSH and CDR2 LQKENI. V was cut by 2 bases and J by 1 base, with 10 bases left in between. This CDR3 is CASSPTRPGTDTQYF. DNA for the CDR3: TGTGCCAGCTCACCAACCCGACCGGGCACAGATACGCAGTATTTT.

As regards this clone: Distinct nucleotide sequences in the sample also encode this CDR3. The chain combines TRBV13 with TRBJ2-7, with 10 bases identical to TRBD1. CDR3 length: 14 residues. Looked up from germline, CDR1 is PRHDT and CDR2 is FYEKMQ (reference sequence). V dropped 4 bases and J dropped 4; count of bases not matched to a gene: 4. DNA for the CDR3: TGTGCCAGCAGCTCGGACAGGGGGGGGTACGAGCAGTACTTC. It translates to CASSSDRGGYEQYF.

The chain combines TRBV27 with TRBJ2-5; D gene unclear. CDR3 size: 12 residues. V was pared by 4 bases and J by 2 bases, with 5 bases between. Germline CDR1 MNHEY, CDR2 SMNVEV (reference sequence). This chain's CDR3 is CASSYNQETQYF. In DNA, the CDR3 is TGTGCCAGCAGTTACAATCAAGAGACCCAGTACTTC.

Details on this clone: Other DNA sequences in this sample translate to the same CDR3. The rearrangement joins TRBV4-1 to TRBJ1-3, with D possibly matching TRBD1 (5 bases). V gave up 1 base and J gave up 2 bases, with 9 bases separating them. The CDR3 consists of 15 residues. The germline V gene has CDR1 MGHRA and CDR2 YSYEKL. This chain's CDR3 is CASSQVEGTGNTIYF. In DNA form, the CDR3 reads TGCGCCAGCAGCCAAGTCGAGGGGACTGGAAACACCATATATTTT.

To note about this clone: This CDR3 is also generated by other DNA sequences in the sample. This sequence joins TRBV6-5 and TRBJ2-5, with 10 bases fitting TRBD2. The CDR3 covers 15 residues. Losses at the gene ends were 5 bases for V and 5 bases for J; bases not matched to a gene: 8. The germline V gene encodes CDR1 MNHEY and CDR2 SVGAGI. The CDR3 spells CASSPSGGAGETQYF. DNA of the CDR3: TGTGCCAGCAGTCCCAGCGGGGGGGCCGGTGAGACCCAGTACTTC.

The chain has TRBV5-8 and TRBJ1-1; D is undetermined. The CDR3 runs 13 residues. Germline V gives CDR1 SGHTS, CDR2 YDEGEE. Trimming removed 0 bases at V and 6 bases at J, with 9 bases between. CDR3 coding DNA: TGTGCCAGCAGCTTGGCCAGAAACGCTGAAGCTTTCTTT. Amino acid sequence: CASSLARNAEAFF.

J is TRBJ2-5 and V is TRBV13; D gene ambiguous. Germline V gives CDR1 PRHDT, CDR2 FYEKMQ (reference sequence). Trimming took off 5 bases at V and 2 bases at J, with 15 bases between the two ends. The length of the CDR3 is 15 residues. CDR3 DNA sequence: TGTGCCAGCAGCCTCGCGCAGGTACCTCAAGAGACCCAGTACTTC. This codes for CASSLAQVPQETQYF.

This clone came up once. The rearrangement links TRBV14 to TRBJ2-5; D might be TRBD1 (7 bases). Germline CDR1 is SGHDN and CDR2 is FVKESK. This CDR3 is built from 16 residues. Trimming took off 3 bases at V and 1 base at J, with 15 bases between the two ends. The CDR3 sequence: CASSHLAGGPQETQYF. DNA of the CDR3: TGTGCCAGCAGCCACCTGGCAGGGGGGCCCCAAGAGACCCAGTACTTC. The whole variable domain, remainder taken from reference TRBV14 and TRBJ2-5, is EAGVTQFPSHSVIEKGQTVTLRCDPISGHDNLYWYRRVMGKEIKFLLHFVKESKQDESGMPNNRFLAERTGGTYSTLKVQPAELEDSGVYFCASSHLAGGPQETQYFGPGTRLLVL.

The CDR3 DNA follows: TGTGCCAGCAGCTTAGATAGCAGGGCCACCGAGCAGTACTTC. It codes for CASSLDSRATEQYF. The chain joins TRBV7-9 to TRBJ2-7; possibly TRBD1 for D (5 bases). Germline lookup yields CDR1 SEHNR and CDR2 FQNEAQ (reference sequence). The CDR3 is 14 amino acids. Trimming stripped 1 base from V and 6 bases from J, with 13 bases between.

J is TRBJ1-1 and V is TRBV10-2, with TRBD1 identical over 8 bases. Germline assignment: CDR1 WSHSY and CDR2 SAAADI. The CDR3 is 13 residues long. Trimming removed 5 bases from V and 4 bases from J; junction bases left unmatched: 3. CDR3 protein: CASSSTGATEAFF. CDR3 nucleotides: TGCGCCAGCAGTTCGACAGGGGCCACTGAAGCTTTCTTT.

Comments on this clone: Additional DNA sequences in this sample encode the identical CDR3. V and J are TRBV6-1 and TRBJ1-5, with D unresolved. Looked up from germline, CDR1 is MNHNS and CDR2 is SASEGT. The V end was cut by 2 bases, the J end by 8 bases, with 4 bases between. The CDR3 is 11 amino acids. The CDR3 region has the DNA TGTGCCAGCAGTGAACTGGAGCCCCAGCATTTT. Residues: CASSELEPQHF.

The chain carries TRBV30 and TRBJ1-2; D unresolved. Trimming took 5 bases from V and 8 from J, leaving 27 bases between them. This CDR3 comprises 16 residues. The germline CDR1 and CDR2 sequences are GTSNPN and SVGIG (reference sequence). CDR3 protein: CAWGSPLEPLLGGYTF. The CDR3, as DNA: TGTGCCTGGGGCAGCCCGTTGGAGCCCCTCTTGGGGGGCTACACCTTC.

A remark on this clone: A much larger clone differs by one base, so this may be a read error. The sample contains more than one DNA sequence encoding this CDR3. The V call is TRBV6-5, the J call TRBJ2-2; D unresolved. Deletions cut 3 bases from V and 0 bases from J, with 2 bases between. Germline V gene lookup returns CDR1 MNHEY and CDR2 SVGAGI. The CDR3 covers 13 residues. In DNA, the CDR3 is TGTGCCAGCAGTTATTCGAACACCGGGGAGCTGTTTTTT. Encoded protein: CASSYSNTGELFF.

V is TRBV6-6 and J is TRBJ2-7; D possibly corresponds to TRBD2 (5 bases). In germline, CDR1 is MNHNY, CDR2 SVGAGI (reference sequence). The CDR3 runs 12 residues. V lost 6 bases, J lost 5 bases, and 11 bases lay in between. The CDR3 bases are TGTGCCAGCAGCGTAGAGGGAGACGAGCAGTACTTC. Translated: CASSVEGDEQYF.

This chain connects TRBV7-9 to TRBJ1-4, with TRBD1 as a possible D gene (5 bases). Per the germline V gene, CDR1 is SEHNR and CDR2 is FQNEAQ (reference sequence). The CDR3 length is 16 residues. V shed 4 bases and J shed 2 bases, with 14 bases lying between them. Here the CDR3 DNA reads TGTGCCAGCAGCTCGGCGGGGGAGGGTACTAATGAAAAACTGTTTTTT. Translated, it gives CASSSAGEGTNEKLFF.